This T cell receptor (beta chain) was identified during a study of CD4 T cells in relation to SARS-CoV-2 and coronaviruses. Sequencing used immunoSEQ multiplex PCR; TCRdb keeps in-frame clones, though not all of them. The sample consists of tens of thousands of clones, roughly 84% of them appearing once. Germline CDR1 is MNHEY and CDR2 is SMNVEV (reference sequence). J gave up 0 bases and V 3 bases, and 2 bases lay outside the gene matches. This CDR3 region has 15 residues. As to this clone: Antigen unknown.

The sequence was collected from an adult with COVID-19. Sequencing was carried out using naive CD4+ T cells from PBMCs, cultured in vitro. Subset noted: naive CD4+ T cells isolated by negative enrichment. The chain employs TRBV27 and TRBJ2-5; TRBD2 matches 9 bases. The CDR3 bases are TGTGCCAGCAGTTTTCTAGCGGGGAACCAAGAGACCCAGTACTTC. This sequence encodes CASSFLAGNQETQYF.